The rows below give T cell receptor beta chains drawn from one sample of a study of CD8 T cells in Susac syndrome. In TCRdb, the immunoSEQ multiplex PCR reads were re-called with MiXCR into one record per CDR3 protein. The sample has approximately 120,000 distinct CDR3 sequences, 90% to 95% seen once. Specimen: CD4+ T cells from PBMCs. These receptors came from a human donor in good health. Each CDR3 is given with its conserved first and last residue. Each record gives: CDR3 DNA, CDR3 protein, V gene, D gene, J gene, clone size. D genes are given only for firm matches. Clone size is not always given. Where it is, it says once, few, many or a class for expanded clones.

TGCAGTGCCCTAAAGACAGGGTTGGTGGGTCAGCCCCAGCATTTT | CSALKTGLVGQPQHF | TRBV20-1 | TRBD1 | TRBJ1-5 | .
TGTGCCAGCAGACCCGACAGCTCCTACGAGCAGTACTTC | CASRPDSSYEQYF | TRBV28 | . | TRBJ2-7 | .
TGCAGTGCTGCCCGACGCGGCAGGGGGATATGGGAGACCCAGTACTTC | CSAARRGRGIWETQYF | TRBV20-1 | TRBD1 | TRBJ2-5 | .
TGTGCCAGCATGCAGGGCCGGGGCACTAATGAAAAACTGTTTTTT | CASMQGRGTNEKLFF | TRBV7-9 | . | TRBJ1-4 | .
TGTGCCACCCTCGCTGACAGAGCCAACACCGGGGAGCTGTTTTTT | CATLADRANTGELFF | TRBV19 | . | TRBJ2-2 | .
TGCAGTGCTAGAGAAGGGACACGTTCGAACACCGGGGAGCTGTTTTTT | CSAREGTRSNTGELFF | TRBV20-1 | . | TRBJ2-2 | .
TGCAGTGCTAGGGGAGACCGAGGATACACCGGGGAGCTGTTTTTT | CSARGDRGYTGELFF | TRBV20-1 | . | TRBJ2-2 | .
TGCGCCAGCAGCTTGGAGACAAACAATGAGCAGTTCTTC | CASSLETNNEQFF | TRBV5-1 | . | TRBJ2-1 | .
TGTGCCAGTAGCCGGGACTCCGGAATGAACACTGAAGCTTTCTTT | CASSRDSGMNTEAFF | TRBV19 | . | TRBJ1-1 | .
TGTGCCAGCAGCCCTGGGGGACAGGCCGGGCTAGGGGCTTTCTTT | CASSPGGQAGLGAFF | TRBV3-1 | TRBD1 | TRBJ1-1 | .
TGTGCCAGCAGCCGGGGCGGGAGCTCCTACAATGAGCAGTTCTTC | CASSRGGSSYNEQFF | TRBV7-2 | TRBD2 | TRBJ2-1 | .
TGTGCCTCCCGGACTAGCGGAGCGAACACCGGGGAGCTGTTTTTT | CASRTSGANTGELFF | TRBV30 | TRBD2 | TRBJ2-2 | .
TGCAGCGTTGGAGAACAGTATAACACTGAAGCTTTCTTT | CSVGEQYNTEAFF | TRBV29-1 | . | TRBJ1-1 | .
TGCGCCAGCAGTCGCCGTTGGGAACGGACCCTCTACGAGCAGTACTTC | CASSRRWERTLYEQYF | TRBV23-1 | . | TRBJ2-7 | .
TGTGCCAGCAGCTTTAGCGACAGGGGGAATGGTGAGCAGTTCTTC | CASSFSDRGNGEQFF | TRBV7-9 | TRBD1 | TRBJ2-1 | .
TGTGCCAGCAGCCAATACGGACAGGGGCAATACAATGAGCAGTTCTTC | CASSQYGQGQYNEQFF | TRBV3-1 | TRBD1 | TRBJ2-1 | once
TGTGCCAGCAGCTCACACAGGGTTAAGACCGGGGAGCTGTTTTTT | CASSSHRVKTGELFF | TRBV5-5 | . | TRBJ2-2 | .
TGTGCCAGCAGTTTAGCCCCGGGCCAGGGGTATTTT | CASSLAPGQGYF | TRBV12-3/TRBV12-4 | . | TRBJ2-3 | .
TGCAGCGCTATGGGACGTGGCACAGATACGCAGTATTTT | CSAMGRGTDTQYF | TRBV29-1 | . | TRBJ2-3 | .
TGTGCCTGGAGTGTAGGGTGGGATGAGCAGTTCTTC | CAWSVGWDEQFF | TRBV30 | . | TRBJ2-1 | .
TGTGCCTGGAGTAAGCAGAGTGGCAAAAACATTCAGTACTTC | CAWSKQSGKNIQYF | TRBV30 | . | TRBJ2-4 | .
TGTGCCACCAGCACTAGGACAGGGCAGGGAGGCTACACCTTC | CATSTRTGQGGYTF | TRBV15 | TRBD1 | TRBJ1-2 | .
TGCGCCAGCAGCCAAGTCAGGAGAAGATCGGAAGAGCAGTACTTC | CASSQVRRRSEEQYF | TRBV4-1 | . | TRBJ2-7 | .
TGTGCCAGCGCCCGCTGGGAGACCCAGTACTTC | CASARWETQYF | TRBV12-3/TRBV12-4 | . | TRBJ2-5 | .
TGTGCCAGCAGTCCCGACAGGGAAAAACTGTTTTTT | CASSPDREKLFF | TRBV28 | . | TRBJ1-4 | .
TGTGCCAGCTCACCCGGGGAGGGGAGCGGAACCACCATATATTTT | CASSPGEGSGTTIYF | TRBV18 | . | TRBJ1-3 | .